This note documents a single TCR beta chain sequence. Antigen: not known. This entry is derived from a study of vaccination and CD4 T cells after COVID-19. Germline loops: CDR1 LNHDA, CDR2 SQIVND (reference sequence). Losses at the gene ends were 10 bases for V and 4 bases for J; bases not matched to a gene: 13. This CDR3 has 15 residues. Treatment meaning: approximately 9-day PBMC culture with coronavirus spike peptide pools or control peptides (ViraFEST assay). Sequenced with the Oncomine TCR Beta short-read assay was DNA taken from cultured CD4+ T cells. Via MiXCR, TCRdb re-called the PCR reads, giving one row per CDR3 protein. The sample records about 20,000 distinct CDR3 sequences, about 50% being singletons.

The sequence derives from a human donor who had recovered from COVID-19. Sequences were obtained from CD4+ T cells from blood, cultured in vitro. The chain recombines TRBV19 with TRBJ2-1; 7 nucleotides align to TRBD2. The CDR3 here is CATSPLAATYNEQFF. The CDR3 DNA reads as TGTGCCACATCCCCCCTAGCGGCCACTTACAATGAGCAGTTCTTC. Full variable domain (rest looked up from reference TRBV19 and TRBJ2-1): DGGITQSPKYLFRKEGQNVTLSCEQNLNHDAMYWYRQDPGQGLRLIYYSQIVNDFQKGDIAEGYSVSREKKESFPLTVTSAQKNPTAFYLCATSPLAATYNEQFFGPGTRLTVL.